The rows below give T cell receptor beta chains drawn from one sample of a study of control samples from healthy donors and cancer patients. TCRdb keeps only in-frame clones here, not all; method: immunoSEQ multiplex PCR. The sample records about 24,000 clones, approximately 83% being singletons. The sequenced material came from PBMCs. These receptors all come from a man in his 60s with head and neck cancer. Both conserved end residues are part of each CDR3. The order of the fields is V gene, J gene, CDR3 protein.

>TRBV19|TRBJ2-1
CASRNRGKGGGWDNEQFF
>TRBV5-1|TRBJ2-5
CASSLVAVGRGRETQYF
>TRBV7-9|TRBJ2-1
CASSDYTAGPNEQFF
>TRBV24-1|TRBJ1-2
CATSPGDRRGYTF
>TRBV3-1/TRBV3-2|TRBJ1-4
CASSQDPPGSGNEKLFF
>TRBV11-3|TRBJ2-7
CASSNQGAAYEQYF
>TRBV11-3|TRBJ2-7
CASSSRRDEQYF
>TRBV2|TRBJ1-1
CASKMGGTEAFF
>TRBV27|TRBJ2-1
CASSFKGLGFF
>TRBV27|TRBJ2-6
CASSLSGSGANVLTF
>TRBV5-4|TRBJ1-1
CASSLAGALNTEAFF
>TRBV28|TRBJ1-1
CASSSGGARGNTEAFF
>TRBV9|TRBJ2-5
CASSVDSTIQETQYF
>TRBV4-1|TRBJ1-1
CASSQGKENTEAFF
>TRBV27|TRBJ2-3
CASRSTGLRTDTQYF
>TRBV7-2|TRBJ1-5
CASSLVGYSNQPQHF
>TRBV6-4|TRBJ2-2
CASTPSPGTGELFF
>TRBV28|TRBJ1-6
CASSAGGDRPLHF
>TRBV6-5|TRBJ1-2
CASSYPGTGGLSGYTF
>TRBV5-1|TRBJ2-5
CASNWGNSGGQETQYF
>TRBV29-1|TRBJ2-3
CSIGTYTDTQYF
>TRBV9|TRBJ2-1
CASSVASLPTGAHEQFF
>TRBV6-6|TRBJ2-7
CASSNAGSTYEQYF
>TRBV11-3|TRBJ2-1
CASSLYGTDNEQFF
>TRBV27|TRBJ2-2
CASSFRGGGGELFF
>TRBV5-1|TRBJ2-1
CASSLGLAGNEQFF
>TRBV19|TRBJ2-7
CASSITTGALSYEQYF
>TRBV7-2|TRBJ2-6
CASSSTGTYGANVLTF
>TRBV29-1|TRBJ2-5
CSVVASQGGVGETQYF
>TRBV5-5|TRBJ2-1
CASSYSGTSGGYNEQFF